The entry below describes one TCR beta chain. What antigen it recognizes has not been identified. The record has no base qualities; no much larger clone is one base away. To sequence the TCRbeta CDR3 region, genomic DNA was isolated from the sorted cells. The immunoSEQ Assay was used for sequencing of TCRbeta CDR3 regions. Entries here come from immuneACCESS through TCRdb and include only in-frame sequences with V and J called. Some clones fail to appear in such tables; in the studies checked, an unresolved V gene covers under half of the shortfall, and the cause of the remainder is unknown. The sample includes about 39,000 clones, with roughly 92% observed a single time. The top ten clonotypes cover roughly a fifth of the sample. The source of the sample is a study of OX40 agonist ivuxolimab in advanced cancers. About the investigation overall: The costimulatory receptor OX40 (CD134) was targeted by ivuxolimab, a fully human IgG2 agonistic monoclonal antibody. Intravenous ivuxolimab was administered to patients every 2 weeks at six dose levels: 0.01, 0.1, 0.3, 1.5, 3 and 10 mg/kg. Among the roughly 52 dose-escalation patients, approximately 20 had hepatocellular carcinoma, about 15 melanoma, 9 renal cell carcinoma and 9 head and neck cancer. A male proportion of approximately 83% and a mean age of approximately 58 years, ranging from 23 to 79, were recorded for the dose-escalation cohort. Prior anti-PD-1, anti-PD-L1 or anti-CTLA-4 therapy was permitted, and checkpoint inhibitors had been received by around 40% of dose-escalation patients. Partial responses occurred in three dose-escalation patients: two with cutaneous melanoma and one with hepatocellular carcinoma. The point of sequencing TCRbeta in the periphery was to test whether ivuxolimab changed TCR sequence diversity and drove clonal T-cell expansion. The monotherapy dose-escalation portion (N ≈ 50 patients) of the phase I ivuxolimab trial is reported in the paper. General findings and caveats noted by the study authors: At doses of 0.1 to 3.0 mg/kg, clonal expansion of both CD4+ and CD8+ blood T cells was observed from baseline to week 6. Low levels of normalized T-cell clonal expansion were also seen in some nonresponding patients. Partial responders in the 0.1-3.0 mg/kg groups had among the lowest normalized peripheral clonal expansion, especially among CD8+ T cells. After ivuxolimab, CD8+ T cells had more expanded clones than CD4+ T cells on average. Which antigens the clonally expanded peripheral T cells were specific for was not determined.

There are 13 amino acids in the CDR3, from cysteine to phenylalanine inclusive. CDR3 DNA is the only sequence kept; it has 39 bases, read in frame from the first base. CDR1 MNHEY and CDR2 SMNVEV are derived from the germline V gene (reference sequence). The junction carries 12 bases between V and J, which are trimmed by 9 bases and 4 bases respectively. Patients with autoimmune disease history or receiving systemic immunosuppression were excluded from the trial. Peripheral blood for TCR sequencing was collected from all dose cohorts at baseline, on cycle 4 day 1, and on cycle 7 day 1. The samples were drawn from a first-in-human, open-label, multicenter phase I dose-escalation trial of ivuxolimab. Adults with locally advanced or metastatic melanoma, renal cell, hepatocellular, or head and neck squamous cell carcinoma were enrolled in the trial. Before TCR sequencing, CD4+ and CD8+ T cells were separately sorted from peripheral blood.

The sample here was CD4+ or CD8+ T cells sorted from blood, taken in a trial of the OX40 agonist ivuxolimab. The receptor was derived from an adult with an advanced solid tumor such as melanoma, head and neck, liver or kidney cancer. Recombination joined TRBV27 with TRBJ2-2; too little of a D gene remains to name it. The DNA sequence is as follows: TGTGCCAGTGGATATTGGAGCACCGGGGAGCTGTTTTTT. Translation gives CASGYWSTGELFF.